These T cell receptor beta chains were read from a single sample in a study of cytomegalovirus exposure and HLA in healthy donors. Produced via immunoSEQ multiplex PCR; TCRdb's table is partial and in-frame only. The table includes roughly 100,000 clones, over 55% detected once. Source material: PBMCs. All receptors derive from a female donor in good health and CMV-seronegative. Both conserved end residues are part of each CDR3. The D gene is left open where the match is weak.

J,V,D,CDR3
TRBJ2-1,TRBV18,.,CASSPWENEQFF
TRBJ2-5,TRBV5-1,TRBD2,CASSGGGQPQETQYF
TRBJ2-1,TRBV2,TRBD2,CAGLAGGRSEQFF
TRBJ2-7,TRBV30,.,CAWSDEGRNEQYF
TRBJ2-6,TRBV7-3,.,CASSPMAGPGANVLTF
TRBJ2-5,TRBV11-3,.,CASSLGRVEVETQYF
TRBJ1-5,TRBV2,TRBD1,CASSGRGYGNQPQHF
TRBJ1-2,TRBV28,.,CASSLGQGFGYTF
TRBJ2-7,TRBV30,.,CARLVRSYEQYF
TRBJ1-3,TRBV6-1,.,CASSLGPGNTIYF
TRBJ2-2,TRBV10-2,TRBD2,CASKIAGGKDTGELFF
TRBJ1-5,TRBV28,.,CASSLRDISNQPQHF
TRBJ2-2,TRBV28,TRBD1,CASSFWGRQGKNTGELFF
TRBJ1-5,TRBV6-5,.,CASSPGGLRPQHF
TRBJ1-5,TRBV27,.,CASSLQGQPQHF
TRBJ2-7,TRBV2,TRBD2,CASRRLAGGGDEQYF
TRBJ2-5,TRBV5-1,TRBD2,CASSLVGLADQETQYF
TRBJ2-2,TRBV7-2,TRBD1,CASSPPTGRITGELFF
TRBJ2-1,TRBV6-6,.,CASWHPRSYNEQFF
TRBJ2-5,TRBV11-1,TRBD2,CASSFSGGRETQYF
TRBJ1-1,TRBV29-1,TRBD1,CSGGQGPNTEAFF
TRBJ2-1,TRBV30,.,CASREYEQFF
TRBJ1-2,TRBV6-6,.,CASKATPRHYGYTF
TRBJ2-7,TRBV19,TRBD2,CASSNTGTNEQYF
TRBJ1-3,TRBV5-8,.,CASSLDGILSGNTIYF
TRBJ2-3,TRBV29-1,TRBD2,CRASGEGTDTQYF
TRBJ2-2,TRBV15,TRBD2,CATRRSGRNTGELFF
TRBJ2-7,TRBV12-5,TRBD2,CASGLGLAGNEQYF
TRBJ2-6,TRBV11-2,.,CASSAGTGANVLTF
TRBJ2-1,TRBV2,.,CASSARLVPAYNEQFF
TRBJ1-4,TRBV15,.,CATSREQGNSEKLFF